What follows are 32 T cell receptor beta chains derived from one specimen sequenced in a study of blood T cell repertoires in COVID-19. Using immunoSEQ multiplex PCR, the repertoire was profiled, and TCRdb retains in-frame clones only, with some absent. The sample has under 60,000 clones; roughly 80% are singletons. The sequencing sample was made of peripheral blood. Source of these receptors: a human donor in a cohort sampled during active COVID-19.

This CDR3 is CASSLVGENYGYTF. For the CDR3, the DNA is TGCGCCAGCAGCTTGGTAGGGGAAAACTATGGCTACACCTTC. This chain uses TRBV5-1 with TRBJ1-2, with D perhaps TRBD1 (5 bases). Trimming shortened V by 0 bases and J by 2 bases, and 8 bases separated the two germline ends. From germline, CDR1 is SGHRS and CDR2 YFSETQ. CDR3 size: 14 residues.

V gene TRBV6-2 or TRBV6-3 combines with J gene TRBJ1-6; 10 nucleotides match TRBD1. CDR3 length: 14 amino acids. The germline gives CDR1 MNHEY, CDR2 SVGEGT. V was clipped by 6 bases and J by 13 bases; unmatched bases: 9. The CDR3 spells CASSPTGGADPLHF. CDR3 DNA sequence: TGTGCCAGCAGCCCGACAGGGGGCGCCGACCCCCTCCACTTT.

The genes are TRBV6-2 or TRBV6-3 and TRBJ1-2; D is uncertain. The V gene's germline CDR1 is MNHEY and CDR2 SVGEGT. There are 17 residues in the CDR3. V was shortened by 5 bases and J by 4 bases, with 23 bases between the two germline ends. The CDR3 coding sequence is TGTGCCAGCAGTCCGCCCTTGGCCCGATCTCGTCTCTATGGCTACACCTTC. This codes for CASSPPLARSRLYGYTF.

This clone was picked up a small number of times. V and J are TRBV10-1 and TRBJ1-6; D is undetermined. This CDR3 is built from 13 residues. V lost 2 bases, J lost 8 bases, and 7 bases lay in between. CDR1 and CDR2 (germline): WNHNN, SYGVQD (reference sequence). CDR3 protein: CASSEAQDSPLHF. CDR3 coding DNA: TGCGCCAGCAGTGAGGCTCAGGATTCACCCCTCCACTTT.

This rearrangement joins TRBV3-1 (or the pseudogene TRBV3-2) to TRBJ2-3; 8 nucleotides match TRBD1. This CDR3 is built from 13 residues. CDR1 is LGHDT, CDR2 YNNKEL, per germline (reference sequence). With 5 bases clipped from V and 7 bases from J, the junction kept 5 bases outside the gene matches. The CDR3 sequence: CASSTQGGNTQYF. CDR3 bases: TGTGCCAGCAGCACACAGGGGGGAAATACGCAGTATTTT.

The rearrangement joins TRBV21-1 to TRBJ2-7; the table's D call, TRBD1, was not checked against the DNA. TRBV21-1 is reported as a pseudogene. The CDR3 covers 14 residues. Here the CDR3 DNA reads TGTGCCAGCAGCTCGACGGGACAGTACTACGAGCAGTACTTC. It specifies CASSSTGQYYEQYF.

J is TRBJ1-6 and V is TRBV4-3; weak D call: TRBD1 (5 bases). Germline V gene data show CDR1 as LGHNA and CDR2 as YSLEER. CDR3 length: 17 residues. Trimming took off 0 bases at V and 3 bases at J, with 12 bases between the two ends. CDR3 amino acids: CASSQEPGQVYNSPLHF. As DNA, the CDR3 is TGCGCCAGCAGCCAAGAGCCCGGACAAGTCTATAATTCACCCCTCCACTTT.

This chain connects TRBV5-1 to TRBJ1-1, with 7 positions matching TRBD1. The CDR3 is made up of 13 amino acids. Per the germline V gene, CDR1 is SGHRS and CDR2 is YFSETQ. V lost 0 bases and J lost 11; bases outside the gene matches: 7. The CDR3 reads CASSLGDSRTAFF. CDR3 in DNA: TGCGCCAGCAGCTTGGGGGACAGCCGAACGGCTTTCTTT.

This clone came up once. The chain employs TRBV29-1 and TRBJ1-3; the match to TRBD1 covers 7 bases. The CDR3 length is 15 residues. V was clipped by 5 bases and J by 2 bases; unmatched bases: 9. The germline V gene encodes CDR1 SQVTM and CDR2 ANQGSEA. CDR3 coding DNA: TGCAGCGTTTCGACAGGGATTATGGCTGGAAACACCATATATTTT. Encoded protein: CSVSTGIMAGNTIYF.

The chain uses TRBV24-1 and TRBJ1-2; D is undetermined. The CDR3 has 11 residues. CDR1 KGHDR and CDR2 SFDVKD come from the germline V gene. V was trimmed by 3 bases and J by 8 bases, leaving 6 bases between them. The CDR3 region is CATSDAAGYTF. The DNA for the CDR3 is TGTGCCACCAGTGATGCGGCCGGCTACACCTTC.

The chain employs TRBV5-6 and TRBJ2-5; D may be TRBD1 (5 bases). There are 16 residues in the CDR3. Germline V gives CDR1 SGHDT, CDR2 YYEEEE. V lost 4 bases, J lost 5 bases, and 21 bases lay in between. Here the CDR3 reads CASSHRGAGYYETQYF. The CDR3 DNA follows: TGTGCCAGCAGCCATCGTGGGGCAGGGTACTACGAGACCCAGTACTTC.

This chain connects TRBV14 to TRBJ2-3; D remains unclear. Germline V lookup: CDR1 SGHDN, CDR2 FVKESK. V was clipped by 5 bases and J by 4 bases, with 7 bases between them. The CDR3 consists of 12 residues. CDR3 bases: TGTGCCAGCAGCTTCACAGCAGATACGCAGTATTTT. Translation: CASSFTADTQYF.

This clone was seen once. The chain employs TRBV27 and TRBJ1-4, with D possibly being TRBD1 (5 bases). Germline values: CDR1 MNHEY, CDR2 SMNVEV (reference sequence). The CDR3 runs to 16 residues. The ends were cut back, 3 bases at V and 5 bases at J, with 16 bases in the middle. DNA for the CDR3: TGTGCCAGCAGTTTTTTTAAGCGTCCAGGGAATGAAAAACTGTTTTTT. Translating gives CASSFFKRPGNEKLFF.

The chain carries TRBV9 and TRBJ2-1, with 9 bases aligning to TRBD1. This CDR3 is 15 amino acids long. Germline CDR1 reads SGDLS; CDR2 reads YYNGEE. Unmatched junction bases numbered 5, after V lost 2 bases and J lost 5 bases. This chain's CDR3 is CASSVERTGDNEQFF. The CDR3 coding sequence is TGTGCCAGCAGCGTCGAGAGGACAGGGGACAATGAGCAGTTCTTC. The full variable domain, its missing parts supplied by reference TRBV9 and TRBJ2-1, is DSGVTQTPKHLITATGQRVTLRCSPRSGDLSVYWYQQSLDQGLQFLIQYYNGEERAKGNILERFSAQQFPDLHSELNLSSLELGDSALYFCASSVERTGDNEQFFGPGTRLTVL.

CDR3 DNA sequence: TGTGCCAGCAACGGAGGGGCTCCGAGGGGCTACACCTTC. This translates into CASNGGAPRGYTF. The chain has TRBV12-3 or TRBV12-4 and TRBJ1-2; possibly TRBD1 for D (5 bases). The ends were cut back, 7 bases at V and 8 bases at J, with 17 bases in the middle. The CDR3 runs to 13 residues.

This chain connects TRBV4-3 to TRBJ2-7; tentative D call: TRBD1 (5 bases). V dropped 0 bases and J dropped 0 bases, with 9 bases sitting between them. The CDR3 totals 15 residues. Per the germline V gene, CDR1 is LGHNA and CDR2 is YSLEER. The DNA for the CDR3 is TGCGCCAGCAGCCAAGACGCCAGGGCCTCCTACGAGCAGTACTTC. Protein: CASSQDARASYEQYF.

As DNA, the CDR3 is TGCAGCGTTGAGTTTTCGTCCAGGCGGGACACTGAAGCTTTCTTT. Encoded protein: CSVEFSSRRDTEAFF. The chain uses TRBV29-1 and TRBJ1-1, with D hard to call. Looked up from germline, CDR1 is SQVTM and CDR2 is ANQGSEA. The length of the CDR3 is 15 residues. Trimming stripped 3 bases from V and 3 bases from J, with 17 bases between.

The V call is TRBV13, the J call TRBJ1-5; D remains ambiguous. The V gene lost 5 bases and the J gene lost 6 bases, with 8 bases spanning the gap. The germline V gene has CDR1 PRHDT and CDR2 FYEKMQ (reference sequence). There are 12 residues in the CDR3. The CDR3 bases are TGTGCCAGCAGCCTGCGGGGTCAGCCCCAGCATTTT. Translating gives CASSLRGQPQHF.

This clone was recorded a few times. The chain has TRBV7-6 and TRBJ2-5; the match to TRBD1 covers 9 bases. The CDR3 is 14 amino acids. In germline, CDR1 is SGHVS, CDR2 FNYEAQ. The ends lost 7 bases at V and 5 bases at J; junction bases unmatched: 8. The chain's CDR3 is CASTRDRVGETQYF. CDR3 in DNA: TGTGCCAGCACCAGGGACAGGGTAGGGGAGACCCAGTACTTC. The entire variable domain, with the rest obtained from reference TRBV7-6 and TRBJ2-5, is as follows: GAGVSQSPRYKVTKRGQDVALRCDPISGHVSLYWYRQALGQGPEFLTYFNYEAQQDKSGLPNDRFSAERPEGSISTLTIQRTEQRDSAMYRCASTRDRVGETQYFGPGTRLLVL.

The rearrangement links TRBV24-1 to TRBJ1-4, with TRBD1 matching over 7 bases. Unmatched junction bases numbered 7, after V lost 3 bases and J lost 13 bases. CDR1 is KGHDR, CDR2 SFDVKD, per germline. The CDR3 contains 13 residues. The CDR3 nucleotides are TGTGCCACCAGTGATGCGGGACAGTCCTCACTGTTTTTT. Translating gives CATSDAGQSSLFF.

The rearrangement uses TRBV29-1 and TRBJ2-3; D ambiguous. This CDR3 contains 11 residues. Trimming stripped 6 bases from V and 3 bases from J, with 7 bases between. Germline V lookup: CDR1 SQVTM, CDR2 ANQGSEA. For the CDR3, the DNA is TGCAGCGTCGACGGGACAGATACGCAGTATTTT. Translation: CSVDGTDTQYF.

In its sample, this clone was seen once. This chain uses TRBV19 with TRBJ2-3; D is possibly TRBD2 (6 bases). This CDR3 has 14 amino acids. The V gene lost 6 bases and the J gene lost 0 bases, with 10 bases spanning the gap. Per the germline V gene, CDR1 is LNHDA and CDR2 is SQIVND (reference sequence). CDR3 region: CASRGRGSTDTQYF. The CDR3, as DNA: TGTGCCAGTAGAGGACGGGGGAGCACAGATACGCAGTATTTT.

This clone was recorded only once. The rearrangement uses TRBV6-2 or TRBV6-3 and TRBJ2-5; a weak D match, TRBD2 (6 bases). Trimming removed 2 bases at V and 0 bases at J, with 7 bases between. Germline V gene lookup returns CDR1 MNHEY and CDR2 SVGEGT. The CDR3 is 14 amino acids. The CDR3 spells CASSYRTNQETQYF. The DNA for the CDR3 is TGTGCCAGCAGTTACCGGACTAACCAAGAGACCCAGTACTTC.

This chain links TRBV7-7 with TRBJ2-3; D possibly corresponds to TRBD2 (7 bases). V lost 5 bases and J lost 2, with 14 bases in between. The CDR3 spans 15 residues. Germline loops: CDR1 SSHAT, CDR2 FNYEAQ (reference sequence). CDR3: CASSPDGGPTDTQYF. The CDR3, as DNA: TGTGCCAGCAGCCCAGACGGGGGGCCCACAGATACGCAGTATTTT.

This clone was counted once. The chain recombines TRBV2 with TRBJ2-3; the match to TRBD2 covers 7 bases. The CDR3 covers 15 residues. V lost 2 bases to trimming and J lost 2 bases; unmatched junction nucleotides: 4. Looked up from germline, CDR1 is SNHLY and CDR2 is FYNNEI. Written as DNA, the CDR3 is TGTGCCAGCAGTGAACTAGCGGCTCCCACAGATACGCAGTATTTT. Its translation: CASSELAAPTDTQYF. Using reference TRBV2 and TRBJ2-3 for the parts outside the CDR3, the full variable domain is EPEVTQTPSHQVTQMGQEVILRCVPISNHLYFYWYRQILGQKVEFLVSFYNNEISEKSEIFDDQFSVERPDGSNFTLKIRSTKLEDSAMYFCASSELAAPTDTQYFGPGTRLTVL.

J is TRBJ1-2 and V is TRBV5-1; D gene unclear. V was pared by 0 bases and J by 1 base, with 4 bases between. Germline loops: CDR1 SGHRS, CDR2 YFSETQ. The CDR3 is 13 residues long. CDR3 protein: CASSLDSNYGYTF. CDR3 DNA sequence: TGCGCCAGCAGCTTGGACAGTAACTATGGCTACACCTTC.

The chain links TRBV30 to TRBJ2-3; 9 bases line up with TRBD1. The CDR3 is 12 amino acids. V was pared by 8 bases and J by 3 bases, with 3 bases of the junction left unmatched. Germline V gene data show CDR1 as GTSNPN and CDR2 as SVGIG (reference sequence). CDR3 in DNA: TGTGCCGTAGACAGGGGGACAGATACGCAGTATTTT. Its protein product is CAVDRGTDTQYF.

The chain uses TRBV18 and TRBJ1-1; the match to TRBD1 covers 11 bases. CDR1 and CDR2 from the germline V gene are KGHSH and LQKENI. This CDR3 has 14 residues. The trim removed 6 bases at V and 8 bases at J, leaving 8 bases unmatched. The CDR3: CASSTGQGAVEAFF. In DNA form, the CDR3 reads TGTGCCAGCTCCACCGGACAGGGGGCGGTCGAAGCTTTCTTT.

The chain uses TRBV11-2 and TRBJ2-3; TRBD2 matches 10 bases. The V and J ends lost 3 bases and 4 bases, in that order; junction bases with no gene match: 13. This CDR3 comprises 18 residues. The germline V gene encodes CDR1 SGHAT and CDR2 FQNNGV. The DNA for the CDR3 is TGTGCCAGCAGCTTCCCACTAACGCTAGCGGGGGCCTCAGATACGCAGTATTTT. Amino acid sequence: CASSFPLTLAGASDTQYF.

The V and J genes are TRBV18 and TRBJ2-7; 7 bases are a match to TRBD1. The germline V gene encodes CDR1 KGHSH and CDR2 LQKENI. V was clipped by 2 bases and J by 2 bases; unmatched bases: 9. The CDR3 contains 16 residues. The chain's CDR3 is CASSPSRDRIAYEQYF. The CDR3 DNA is TGTGCCAGCTCACCATCCCGGGACAGAATAGCCTACGAGCAGTACTTC.

The J gene is TRBJ1-2, the V gene TRBV7-9, with TRBD1 as a possible D gene (6 bases). CDR1 is SEHNR, CDR2 FQNEAQ, per germline (reference sequence). V lost 1 base and J 3 bases, leaving 15 bases between the germline ends. This CDR3 has 16 residues. CDR3 sequence (DNA): TGTGCCAGCAGCTTAGGCGGTCAGGGGAGAGACTATGGCTACACCTTC. Amino acid sequence: CASSLGGQGRDYGYTF.

The rearrangement links TRBV6-1 to TRBJ2-7; TRBD2 matches at 8 bases. The J segment lost 4 bases and the V segment lost 1 base, leaving 6 bases of the junction unmatched. CDR3 size: 15 residues. Germline CDR1 is MNHNS and CDR2 is SASEGT. Written as DNA, the CDR3 is TGTGCCAGCAGTGAAGGGGTAGCGGGGTATTACGAGCAGTACTTC. Its translation: CASSEGVAGYYEQYF.